Listed below are T cell receptor beta chains from one sample, sequenced in a study of shared clonotypes between healthy human individuals. Using immunoSEQ multiplex PCR, the repertoire was profiled, and TCRdb retains in-frame clones only, with some absent. The table lists some 500,000 clones, 95% to 96% of them singletons. Sequencing was performed on naive CD4+ T cells sorted from blood. Every receptor here comes from a woman aged 25-40 years in good health. The CDR3 runs from the conserved cysteine through the conserved F or W. A D gene is named only where the DNA matches it firmly. Size is omitted from some rows. Given values are once, few, many or a class for expanded clones.

>TRBD1|TRBV28|-|TRBJ1-1
TGTGCCAGCAGCTCCGGACAGGGGGGCACTGAAGCTTTCTTT
CASSSGQGGTEAFF
>-|TRBV28|-|TRBJ2-5
TGTGCCAGCAGTTTAATGACTACCAACCAAGAGACCCAGTACTTC
CASSLMTTNQETQYF
>TRBD2|TRBV19|-|TRBJ2-7
TGTGCCAGTAGTATAGCGGGAGGGCCCTACGAGCAGTACTTC
CASSIAGGPYEQYF
>-|TRBV7-6|-|TRBJ2-2
TGTGCCAGCAGACCTACGGGACTCCCCGGGGAGCTGTTTTTT
CASRPTGLPGELFF
>-|TRBV19|-|TRBJ1-2
TGTGCCAGTAGTATTCGGGAGGGGGGGACAACGGGCTACACCTTC
CASSIREGGTTGYTF
>TRBD1|TRBV18|-|TRBJ1-2
TGTGCCAGCTCACCCGTCCCGGGACAGGGATCCTATGGCTACACCTTC
CASSPVPGQGSYGYTF
>TRBD2|TRBV5-1|-|TRBJ2-7
TGCGCCAGCACTATTACTGCGGGGGAACCGAACGAGCAGTACTTC
CASTITAGEPNEQYF
>-|TRBV7-2|-|TRBJ2-2
TGTGCCAGCAGCTTAGTGCAGGGGGAGGGCACCGGGGAGCTGTTTTTT
CASSLVQGEGTGELFF
>-|TRBV27|-|TRBJ2-7
TGTGCCAGCAGTTTATCGTTGGCGCTATCCTACGAGCAGTACTTC
CASSLSLALSYEQYF
>TRBD1|TRBV19|-|TRBJ1-5
TGTGCCAGTAGTATGGGGACAGAGAACGCCGCGCCCCAGCATTTT
CASSMGTENAAPQHF
>-|TRBV19|-|TRBJ1-1
TGTGCCAGTAGTATGAGGCCCACTAGGGCTGAAGCTTTCTTT
CASSMRPTRAEAFF
>-|TRBV7-8|-|TRBJ2-7
TGTGCCAGCAGCTTAATCTCGGTCACTCGGTACTACGAGCAGTACTTC
CASSLISVTRYYEQYF
>-|TRBV27|-|TRBJ2-1
TGTGCCAGCAGTTCCCCCGAGCCCTCTGAGCAGTTCTTC
CASSSPEPSEQFF
>-|TRBV5-4|-|TRBJ1-2
TGTGCCAGCAGCACATGGACGGGTATTCGCTATGGCTACACCTTC
CASSTWTGIRYGYTF
>-|TRBV28|-|TRBJ2-5
TGTGCCAGCAGTTCCCTATCGGGACCGGTCATGGAGACCCAGTACTTC
CASSSLSGPVMETQYF
>-|TRBV29-1|-|TRBJ2-7
TGCAGCGTTGTGTTGTTGGGCTACGAGCAGTACTTC
CSVVLLGYEQYF
>TRBD2|TRBV11-2|-|TRBJ2-1
TGTGCCAGCAGCCCACTAGCGGGAGGGGTCTACAATGAGCAGTTCTTC
CASSPLAGGVYNEQFF
>-|TRBV30|-|TRBJ1-4
TGTGCCTGGAGGGGCGAAAAACTGTTTTTT
CAWRGEKLFF
>-|TRBV19|-|TRBJ1-4
TGTGCCAGTAGTCCGCCCGGACAATTTGAAAAACTGTTTTTT
CASSPPGQFEKLFF
>TRBD1|TRBV18|once|TRBJ1-3
TGTGCCAGCTCACCCTCGACAGGGTGGTCTGGAAACACCATATATTTT
CASSPSTGWSGNTIYF
>-|TRBV30|-|TRBJ2-7
TGTGCCTGGAGTGTATCAAGAACACGCCCCTACGAGCAGTACTTC
CAWSVSRTRPYEQYF
>-|TRBV28|-|TRBJ1-2
TGTGCCAGCAGTTTATCGGACCCCTATGGCTACACCTTC
CASSLSDPYGYTF
>TRBD2|TRBV5-4|-|TRBJ2-7
TGTGCCAGCAGCAGGGGACTAGCGGTAAGCTACGAGCAGTACTTC
CASSRGLAVSYEQYF
>-|TRBV28|-|TRBJ2-2
TGTGCCAGCAGTTTCAGGGCTAGGAAGGAGCTGTTTTTT
CASSFRARKELFF
>-|TRBV19|-|TRBJ1-2
TGTGCCAGTAGTATAACCGGGATTCGTGGCTACACCTTC
CASSITGIRGYTF
>TRBD2|TRBV28|-|TRBJ2-3
TGTGCCAGCAGCTCAGGGACTAGCGGGAGCTATGCAGATACGCAGTATTTT
CASSSGTSGSYADTQYF
>TRBD1|TRBV9|-|TRBJ2-7
TGTGCCAGCAGCGTAGCACCAAGGGGGCCCTACGAGCAGTACTTC
CASSVAPRGPYEQYF
>-|TRBV28|-|TRBJ2-2
TGTGCCAGCAGTCCCGGGACCGCGAACACCGGGGAGCTGTTTTTT
CASSPGTANTGELFF
>-|TRBV11-2|-|TRBJ1-1
TGTGCCAGCAGCCCTCATCAGAACACTGAAGCTTTCTTT
CASSPHQNTEAFF
>-|TRBV5-1|-|TRBJ1-1
TGCGCCAGCAGCTTGTTGCTACAGAACACTGAAGCTTTCTTT
CASSLLLQNTEAFF
>-|TRBV28|-|TRBJ1-1
TGTGCCAGCAGCGAAGGACGGTTTGAAGCTTTCTTT
CASSEGRFEAFF
>TRBD2|TRBV14|-|TRBJ2-2
TGTGCCAGCAGCCGAGGTAGCGGGAGGGCCCTCGGGGAGCTGTTTTTT
CASSRGSGRALGELFF
>-|TRBV19|once|TRBJ1-1
TGTGCCAGTACTGATGCCAGAGTGAAGGGGAACACTGAAGCTTTCTTT
CASTDARVKGNTEAFF
>-|TRBV14|-|TRBJ2-7
TGTGCCAGCAGCCGTTTTGAATCCTACGAGCAGTACTTC
CASSRFESYEQYF
>-|TRBV7-9|once|TRBJ1-5
TGTGCCAGCAGCTTAGGGACCGGTTATGGACCCCAGCATTTT
CASSLGTGYGPQHF
>-|TRBV2|few|TRBJ1-4
TGTGCCAGCAGTGGCAGGACAACTAATGAAAAACTGTTTTTT
CASSGRTTNEKLFF
>-|TRBV2|-|TRBJ2-1
TGTGCCACCAAATCTGGTGCCTACAATGAGCAGTTCTTC
CATKSGAYNEQFF